This passage covers 14 T cell receptor beta chains from one sample sequenced in a study of blood T cell repertoires in COVID-19. The repertoire was sequenced with immunoSEQ multiplex PCR; TCRdb's copy has only in-frame clones and lacks some. Among 350,000 or so clones listed, around 88% were seen once. Input material: peripheral blood. The receptor set was obtained from a woman between 25 and 40 years old with COVID-19, enrolled during active disease.

The chain uses TRBV9 and TRBJ2-7; tentative D call: TRBD1 (5 bases). V was trimmed by 3 bases and J by 2 bases, leaving 12 bases between them. The germline gives CDR1 SGDLS, CDR2 YYNGEE. The CDR3 totals 14 residues. In DNA form, the CDR3 reads TGTGCCAGCAGCGCATCTGACAGAGCCTACGAGCAGTACTTC. Translated, it gives CASSASDRAYEQYF.

The genes are TRBV6-1 and TRBJ1-5, with D tentatively TRBD1 (6 bases). The CDR3 has 16 amino acids. The V and J ends lost 4 bases and 1 base respectively, with 14 bases between them. Germline V gene lookup returns CDR1 MNHNS and CDR2 SASEGT. CDR3 sequence: CASSASRGWSNQPQHF. CDR3 coding DNA: TGTGCCAGCAGTGCATCCAGGGGCTGGAGCAATCAGCCCCAGCATTTT.

The gene calls are TRBV2 and TRBJ1-2; weak D call: TRBD1 (5 bases). Per germline, CDR1 SNHLY and CDR2 FYNNEI. The CDR3 loop spans 13 amino acids. V lost 11 bases to trimming and J lost 5 bases, with 18 bases between them. The DNA for the CDR3 is TGTGCCGGGCGGACGGGGGATTCGTATGGCTACACCTTC. Translating gives CAGRTGDSYGYTF. Based on the CDR3 plus reference TRBV2 and TRBJ1-2, the full variable domain is EPEVTQTPSHQVTQMGQEVILRCVPISNHLYFYWYRQILGQKVEFLVSFYNNEISEKSEIFDDQFSVERPDGSNFTLKIRSTKLEDSAMYFCAGRTGDSYGYTFGSGTRLTVV.

This clone occurred once. The rearrangement links TRBV5-1 to TRBJ2-3; D ambiguous. With 0 bases removed from V and 3 bases from J, the gap between germline ends came to 8 bases. Germline V gene data show CDR1 as SGHRS and CDR2 as YFSETQ. The CDR3 consists of 14 residues. CDR3 in DNA: TGCGCCAGCAGCTTGGTTCTTAGAACAGATACGCAGTATTTT. Protein product: CASSLVLRTDTQYF. Looking up the rest from reference TRBV5-1 and TRBJ2-3 gives the full variable domain: KAGVTQTPRYLIKTRGQQVTLSCSPISGHRSVSWYQQTPGQGLQFLFEYFSETQRNKGNFPGRFSGRQFSNSRSEMNVSTLELGDSALYLCASSLVLRTDTQYFGPGTRLTVL.

The chain uses TRBV21-1 and TRBJ2-1; the D call of TRBD2 is as the table states it, not checked on the DNA. TRBV21-1 is annotated as a pseudogene. The CDR3 has 13 residues. CDR3 in DNA: TGTGCCCGCGGCACGAGCTCCTACAATGAGCAGTTCTTC. Protein: CARGTSSYNEQFF.

A note on this clone: Its ends do not fully match the called genes, so a read error is possible. The V call is TRBV10-2, the J call TRBJ2-1, with 7 bases lining up with TRBD2. Per the germline V gene, CDR1 is WSHSY and CDR2 is SAAADI. The CDR3 extends over 14 amino acids. This CDR3 is CVSRLAESYNEQFF. As DNA, the CDR3 is TGCGTCAGCAGGCTAGCGGAATCCTACAATGAGCAGTTCTTC.

A few counts support this clone. The gene calls are TRBV19 and TRBJ1-6; D ambiguous. The germline V gene has CDR1 LNHDA and CDR2 SQIVND (reference sequence). V was cut by 7 bases and J by 8 bases, with 18 bases left in between. CDR3 length: 15 amino acids. CDR3 residues: CASTTTSGNYSPLHF. The CDR3 DNA follows: TGTGCCAGTACCACAACGTCGGGGAACTATTCACCCCTCCACTTT. Together with reference TRBV19 and TRBJ1-6, the CDR3 gives the full variable domain: DGGITQSPKYLFRKEGQNVTLSCEQNLNHDAMYWYRQDPGQGLRLIYYSQIVNDFQKGDIAEGYSVSREKKESFPLTVTSAQKNPTAFYLCASTTTSGNYSPLHFGNGTRLTVT.

This clone was seen only once. This chain joins TRBV5-4 and TRBJ1-2, with D possibly matching TRBD1 (5 bases). Per germline, CDR1 SGHNT and CDR2 YYREEE (reference sequence). The CDR3 has 15 residues. Trimming removed 3 bases at V and 8 bases at J, with 20 bases between. The CDR3 region is CASSSTQDAITGYTF. The CDR3 DNA follows: TGTGCCAGCAGCTCGACACAGGATGCTATTACAGGCTACACCTTC.

This clone showed up just once. The chain is built from TRBV6-5 and TRBJ2-1, with TRBD2 identical over 14 bases. The CDR3 contains 13 residues. The V segment lost 10 bases and the J segment 9 bases; nucleotides outside the gene matches: 5. Per the germline V gene, CDR1 is MNHEY and CDR2 is SVGAGI. CDR3 protein: CATEGLAGAEQFF. The CDR3 region has the DNA TGTGCCACCGAGGGACTAGCGGGGGCTGAGCAGTTCTTC.

The gene calls are TRBV21-1 and TRBJ1-3. TRBV21-1 is a recognized pseudogene. The CDR3 has 15 amino acids. CDR3 region: CASSTLAGRGNTIYF. The CDR3 DNA reads as TGTGCCAGCAGCACCTTAGCGGGGAGAGGAAACACCATATATTTT.

CDR3 in DNA: TGTGCCAGTAGTATAGCCCTCCGGCAGGGGAATCAGCCCCAGCATTTT. This codes for CASSIALRQGNQPQHF. V gene TRBV19 combines with J gene TRBJ1-5, with D possibly being TRBD1 (6 bases). Germline V CDR1 and CDR2: LNHDA, SQIVND (reference sequence). This CDR3 is 16 amino acids long. The ends were cut back, 1 base at V and 4 bases at J, with 14 bases in the middle.

This clone was counted between two and nine times. The V call is TRBV6-4, the J call TRBJ2-2; 10 bases map to TRBD2. CDR1 is MRHNA, CDR2 SNTAGT, per germline. J was trimmed by 6 bases and V by 6 bases; bases with no gene match: 7. This CDR3 region has 15 residues. The CDR3 sequence: CASRRSGGDAGELFF. In DNA, the CDR3 is TGTGCCAGCAGACGGAGCGGGGGGGATGCCGGGGAGCTGTTTTTT.

The chain has TRBV30 and TRBJ1-2, with 7 positions matching TRBD1. The CDR3 consists of 13 residues. Unmatched junction bases numbered 5, after V lost 4 bases and J lost 3 bases. Germline CDR1 GTSNPN, CDR2 SVGIG (reference sequence). CDR3 DNA: TGTGCCTGGAACAGGGGACGGGACTATGGCTACACCTTC. This encodes CAWNRGRDYGYTF.

This chain joins TRBV2 and TRBJ1-1; maybe TRBD1 (6 bases). The germline V gene encodes CDR1 SNHLY and CDR2 FYNNEI. With 9 bases removed from V and 1 base from J, the gap between germline ends came to 12 bases. The CDR3 is 13 residues long. In DNA form, the CDR3 reads TGTGCCAGTAGGACAGCTTCGAACACTGAAGCTTTCTTT. Residues: CASRTASNTEAFF.